A selection of T cell receptor beta chains follows, all from one sample in a study of blood T cells in healthy people across ages. One entry per CDR3 protein, called by TCRdb with MiXCR from the 5' RACE reads. The table lists around 900,000 distinct CDR3 sequences, 25% to 35% of them singletons. The sequencing sample was made of blood. These receptors were collected from a woman over 75 in good health. Both conserved end residues are part of each CDR3. D genes are given only for firm matches. Not every row has a clone size; where given, it reads once, few, many or a size class.

clone_size: few
j_call: TRBJ1-2
v_call: TRBV27
d_call: TRBD1
cdr3_nt: TGTGCCAGCAGTTTAATCCCGGGACAGGGGGCGCAGAGCTATGACTACACCTTC
cdr3_aa: CASSLIPGQGAQSYDYTF

clone_size: NA
j_call: TRBJ2-1
v_call: TRBV11-2
d_call: NA
cdr3_nt: TGTGCCAGCAGCCGGGCCGGGACGAATTGCAATGAGCAGTTCTTC
cdr3_aa: CASSRAGTNCNEQFF

clone_size: few
j_call: TRBJ1-5
v_call: TRBV12-3/TRBV12-4
d_call: TRBD1
cdr3_nt: TGTGCCGGCGGGGGGTTTACAGGGGGCCGTCAGCCCCAGCATTTT
cdr3_aa: CAGGGFTGGRQPQHF

clone_size: once
j_call: TRBJ2-7
v_call: TRBV7-2
d_call: NA
cdr3_nt: TGTGCCAGCAGCTACCGGTGGGGGTACGAGCAGTACTTC
cdr3_aa: CASSYRWGYEQYF

clone_size: NA
j_call: TRBJ2-2
v_call: TRBV7-2
d_call: NA
cdr3_nt: TGTGCCAGCAGCTTAGGCCAGGTCAACACCGGGGAGCTGTTTTTT
cdr3_aa: CASSLGQVNTGELFF

clone_size: once
j_call: TRBJ2-2
v_call: TRBV11-2
d_call: NA
cdr3_nt: TGTGCCAGCAGCCCCTCGGGCACAGGGAACGGGGAGCTGTTTTTT
cdr3_aa: CASSPSGTGNGELFF

clone_size: NA
j_call: TRBJ2-2
v_call: TRBV5-1
d_call: TRBD1
cdr3_nt: TGCGCCAGCAGTGATGGACAGGGTTGGGCCGGGGAGCTGTTTTTT
cdr3_aa: CASSDGQGWAGELFF

clone_size: few
j_call: TRBJ2-6
v_call: TRBV2
d_call: NA
cdr3_nt: TGTGCCAGCTTCGGACAGCCCTCTATCGCCAACGTCCTGACTTTC
cdr3_aa: CASFGQPSIANVLTF

clone_size: many
j_call: TRBJ1-2
v_call: TRBV25-1
d_call: TRBD1
cdr3_nt: TGTGCCAGCAGTGAATTCAACAGGGGGCTTGGTGGCTACACCTTC
cdr3_aa: CASSEFNRGLGGYTF

clone_size: many
j_call: TRBJ1-1
v_call: TRBV7-9
d_call: TRBD1
cdr3_nt: TGTGCCAGCAGCTCATTCCGGGCCAGAACAGGGGGTAACACTGAAGCTTTCTTT
cdr3_aa: CASSSFRARTGGNTEAFF

clone_size: once
j_call: TRBJ2-7
v_call: TRBV7-9
d_call: TRBD2
cdr3_nt: TGTGCCAGCAGTACTAGCGGACTTTTTCCCGAGCAGTACTTC
cdr3_aa: CASSTSGLFPEQYF

clone_size: NA
j_call: TRBJ1-1
v_call: TRBV27
d_call: TRBD1
cdr3_nt: TGTGCCAGCAGTTCTCCGACAGGGGGCGTGAACACTGAAGCTTTCTTT
cdr3_aa: CASSSPTGGVNTEAFF

clone_size: few
j_call: TRBJ2-7
v_call: TRBV20-1
d_call: NA
cdr3_nt: TGCAGTGCCGCTCGGCGGCTTGAAGGGGACGAGCAGTACTTC
cdr3_aa: CSAARRLEGDEQYF

clone_size: NA
j_call: TRBJ1-4
v_call: TRBV20-1
d_call: TRBD1
cdr3_nt: TGCAGTGCTAGAGGCCGCTACAGGGGACGTCTGAAAGAGGAAAAACTGTTTTTT
cdr3_aa: CSARGRYRGRLKEEKLFF

clone_size: many
j_call: TRBJ2-6
v_call: TRBV27
d_call: TRBD1
cdr3_nt: TGTGCCAGCGGACGACAGGGGGCTATATCTGGGGCCAACGTCCTGACTTTC
cdr3_aa: CASGRQGAISGANVLTF

clone_size: many
j_call: TRBJ1-2
v_call: TRBV6-1
d_call: TRBD1
cdr3_nt: TGTGCCAGCAGTGATAAGGACAGGGTTTCCAGCTATGGCTACACCTTC
cdr3_aa: CASSDKDRVSSYGYTF

clone_size: NA
j_call: TRBJ2-5
v_call: TRBV11-2
d_call: NA
cdr3_nt: TGTGCCAGCAGCCCCAAGCGTGGAGGCTACCCCGAACGTGGAGAGACCCAGTACTTC
cdr3_aa: CASSPKRGGYPERGETQYF

clone_size: many
j_call: TRBJ2-5
v_call: TRBV12-3/TRBV12-4
d_call: NA
cdr3_nt: TGTGCCAGCAGTTTAGTGCCAGGGCGCCAAGAGACCCAGTACTTC
cdr3_aa: CASSLVPGRQETQYF

clone_size: NA
j_call: TRBJ2-7
v_call: TRBV3-1
d_call: TRBD2
cdr3_nt: TGTGCCAGCAGCCAAGGTCTAGCGGAGGAGAGCTCCTACAATGAGCAGTACTTC
cdr3_aa: CASSQGLAEESSYNEQYF

clone_size: NA
j_call: TRBJ1-1
v_call: TRBV9
d_call: NA
cdr3_nt: TGTGCCAGCAGCGTAGCCCCTCAGGGGATGAACACTGAAGCTTTCTTT
cdr3_aa: CASSVAPQGMNTEAFF

clone_size: few
j_call: TRBJ1-5
v_call: TRBV27
d_call: NA
cdr3_nt: TGTGCCAGCAGTCCATTCACCGGGGGGGATCAGCCCCAGCATTTT
cdr3_aa: CASSPFTGGDQPQHF

clone_size: NA
j_call: TRBJ2-1
v_call: TRBV10-3
d_call: TRBD1
cdr3_nt: TGTGCCATCAAGACCGGGACAGGGGGGTACAATGAGCAGTTCTTC
cdr3_aa: CAIKTGTGGYNEQFF

clone_size: NA
j_call: TRBJ2-7
v_call: TRBV21-1
d_call: NA
cdr3_nt: TGTGCCAGCAGTCCTAGGGGGGACAGGGAAAATCACGAGCAGAACTTC
cdr3_aa: CASSPRGDRENHEQNF

clone_size: NA
j_call: TRBJ1-1
v_call: TRBV5-1
d_call: NA
cdr3_nt: TGCGCCAGCAGCTTGGGGGACGTGGGGGGAACTGAAGCTTTCTTT
cdr3_aa: CASSLGDVGGTEAFF

clone_size: many
j_call: TRBJ1-5
v_call: TRBV20-1
d_call: TRBD1
cdr3_nt: TGCAGTGCCGACGGGACAGGCGGAAATCAGCCCCAGCATTTT
cdr3_aa: CSADGTGGNQPQHF

clone_size: many
j_call: TRBJ2-5
v_call: TRBV18
d_call: TRBD1
cdr3_nt: TGTGCCAGCTCACTCGCCGGGACAGGGAACCAAGAGACCCAGTACTTC
cdr3_aa: CASSLAGTGNQETQYF

clone_size: many
j_call: TRBJ2-1
v_call: TRBV28
d_call: TRBD2
cdr3_nt: TGTGCCAGCAGTTCCGGGACTAGCGGGGACAATGAGCAGTTCTTC
cdr3_aa: CASSSGTSGDNEQFF

clone_size: NA
j_call: TRBJ2-6
v_call: TRBV27
d_call: TRBD1
cdr3_nt: TGTGCCGGCAGTATGGACAGGGGGATCTCTGGGGCCAACGTCCTGACTTTC
cdr3_aa: CAGSMDRGISGANVLTF

clone_size: NA
j_call: TRBJ2-3
v_call: TRBV6-2/TRBV6-3
d_call: TRBD2
cdr3_nt: TGTGCCAGCAGTTACCAACGGGGGGTCACAGATACGCAGTATTTT
cdr3_aa: CASSYQRGVTDTQYF

clone_size: few
j_call: TRBJ2-1
v_call: TRBV20-1
d_call: NA
cdr3_nt: TGCAGTGCTATGTCGGTGGGAACCTACAATGAGCAGTTCTTC
cdr3_aa: CSAMSVGTYNEQFF

clone_size: few
j_call: TRBJ1-2
v_call: TRBV14
d_call: NA
cdr3_nt: TGTGCCAGCAGCCAAGATTATCTTCGAGGGGCTCATGGCTACACCTTC
cdr3_aa: CASSQDYLRGAHGYTF

clone_size: many
j_call: TRBJ2-3
v_call: TRBV20-1
d_call: NA
cdr3_nt: TGCAGTGCCCCGGGTCAGGGATCCGATACGCAGTATTTT
cdr3_aa: CSAPGQGSDTQYF

clone_size: many
j_call: TRBJ2-1
v_call: TRBV9
d_call: NA
cdr3_nt: TGTGCCAGCAGCCTTAGCCGGGACAACTACAATGAGCAGTTCTTC
cdr3_aa: CASSLSRDNYNEQFF

clone_size: few
j_call: TRBJ1-2
v_call: TRBV28
d_call: TRBD1
cdr3_nt: TGTGCCAGCAACATTGAACAGGGGGGCTATGGCTACACCTTC
cdr3_aa: CASNIEQGGYGYTF

clone_size: NA
j_call: TRBJ1-5
v_call: TRBV20-1
d_call: NA
cdr3_nt: TGCAGTGCTAGTAATAACAGGGGCAATCAGCCCCAGCATTTT
cdr3_aa: CSASNNRGNQPQHF

clone_size: NA
j_call: TRBJ2-5
v_call: TRBV29-1
d_call: NA
cdr3_nt: TGCAGCGTTGGGCCGGACGGGACCCGGTACTTC
cdr3_aa: CSVGPDGTRYF

clone_size: many
j_call: TRBJ2-7
v_call: TRBV28
d_call: TRBD1
cdr3_nt: TGTGCCAGCAGCTTATCCGGGACAGGGGGAATCGAGCAGTACTTC
cdr3_aa: CASSLSGTGGIEQYF